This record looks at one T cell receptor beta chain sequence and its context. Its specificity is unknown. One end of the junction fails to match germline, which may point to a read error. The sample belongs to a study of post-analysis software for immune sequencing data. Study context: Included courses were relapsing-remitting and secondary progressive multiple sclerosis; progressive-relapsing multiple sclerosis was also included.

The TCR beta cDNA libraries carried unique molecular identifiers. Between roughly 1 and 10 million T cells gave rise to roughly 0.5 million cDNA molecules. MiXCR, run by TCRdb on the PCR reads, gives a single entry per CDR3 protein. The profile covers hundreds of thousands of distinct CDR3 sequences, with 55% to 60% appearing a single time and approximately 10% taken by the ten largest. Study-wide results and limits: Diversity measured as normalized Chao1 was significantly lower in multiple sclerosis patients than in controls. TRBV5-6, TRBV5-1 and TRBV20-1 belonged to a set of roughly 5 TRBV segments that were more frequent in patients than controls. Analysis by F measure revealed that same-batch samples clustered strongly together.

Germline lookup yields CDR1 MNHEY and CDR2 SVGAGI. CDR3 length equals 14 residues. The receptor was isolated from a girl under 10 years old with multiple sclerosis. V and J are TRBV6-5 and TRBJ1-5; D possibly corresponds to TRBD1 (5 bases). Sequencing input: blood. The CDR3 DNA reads TGTGCCAGCAGTCCGACGACAGACAGTCAGCCTCAGCATTTT. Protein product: CASSPTTDSQPQHF.